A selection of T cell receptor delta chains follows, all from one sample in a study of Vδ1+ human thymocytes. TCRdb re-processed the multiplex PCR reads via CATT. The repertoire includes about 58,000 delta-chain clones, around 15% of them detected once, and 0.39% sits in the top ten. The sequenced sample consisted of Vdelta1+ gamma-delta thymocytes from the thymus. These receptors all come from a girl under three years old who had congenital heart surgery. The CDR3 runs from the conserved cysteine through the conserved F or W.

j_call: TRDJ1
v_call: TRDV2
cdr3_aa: CACEGDGPYLLGVLYTDKLIF

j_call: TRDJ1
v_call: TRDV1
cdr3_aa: CALGVHKSLPPLGNTDKLIF

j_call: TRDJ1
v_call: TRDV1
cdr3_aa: CALGGIQGRKPGPWGATYTDKLIF

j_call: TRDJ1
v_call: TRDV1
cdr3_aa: CALGECLSYTARVPGGTEVLIF

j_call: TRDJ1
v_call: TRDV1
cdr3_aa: CALGERDRGIRLTDKLIF

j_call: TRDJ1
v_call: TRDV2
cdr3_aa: CARDITITGGTYTDKLIF

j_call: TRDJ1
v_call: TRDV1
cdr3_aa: CALGDPPSTPGVRVYTDKLIF

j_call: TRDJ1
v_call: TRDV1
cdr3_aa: CALGEPALFPNTGGIFTDKLIF

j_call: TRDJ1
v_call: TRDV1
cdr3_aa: CALVLQARDRTDKLIF

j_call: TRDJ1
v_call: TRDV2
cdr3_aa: CACAYYWGIRYPNTDKLIF

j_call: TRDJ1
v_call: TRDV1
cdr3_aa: CALGEESVPPRPGTDKLIF

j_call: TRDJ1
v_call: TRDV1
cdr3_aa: CALGERNLLGLSDTDKLIF

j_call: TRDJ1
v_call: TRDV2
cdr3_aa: CACDTPPSPCTGVVDKLIF

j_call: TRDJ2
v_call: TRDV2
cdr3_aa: CACDALRRGLTAQLFF

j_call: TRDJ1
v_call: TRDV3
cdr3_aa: CALLDKLIF

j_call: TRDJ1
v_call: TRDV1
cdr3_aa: CALGERCGTGGYSEYTDKLIF

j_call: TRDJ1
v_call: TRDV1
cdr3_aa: CALGPPVLGDTSTDKLIF

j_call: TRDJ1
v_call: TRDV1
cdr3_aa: CALGNGFLLGDTADKLIF

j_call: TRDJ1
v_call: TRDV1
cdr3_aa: CALGEPRAVPTGGYYRTDKLIF

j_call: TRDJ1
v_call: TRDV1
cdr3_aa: CALGFPWGDTRYTDKLIF

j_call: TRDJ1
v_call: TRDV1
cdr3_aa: CALGECPTSFFTGGYRNTDKLIF

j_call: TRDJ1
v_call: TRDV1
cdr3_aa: CALGELSPARRGPHLKLIF

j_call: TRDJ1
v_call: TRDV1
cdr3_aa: CALGERPVPTTAYTGGNNKLIF

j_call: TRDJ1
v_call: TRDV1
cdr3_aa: CALGETTSGDTRAVYTDKLIF

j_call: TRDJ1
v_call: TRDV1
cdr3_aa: CALGEFPTLLGIYTDKLIF

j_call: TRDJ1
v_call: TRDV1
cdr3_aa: CALGELLRTGGQNTDKLIF

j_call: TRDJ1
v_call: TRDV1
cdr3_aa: CALGGLGLPGLGDTRWPDKLIF

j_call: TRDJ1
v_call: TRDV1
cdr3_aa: CALGNRANWGTTDKLIF

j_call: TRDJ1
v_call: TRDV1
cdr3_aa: CALGESKSNWGMARWGYTDKLIF